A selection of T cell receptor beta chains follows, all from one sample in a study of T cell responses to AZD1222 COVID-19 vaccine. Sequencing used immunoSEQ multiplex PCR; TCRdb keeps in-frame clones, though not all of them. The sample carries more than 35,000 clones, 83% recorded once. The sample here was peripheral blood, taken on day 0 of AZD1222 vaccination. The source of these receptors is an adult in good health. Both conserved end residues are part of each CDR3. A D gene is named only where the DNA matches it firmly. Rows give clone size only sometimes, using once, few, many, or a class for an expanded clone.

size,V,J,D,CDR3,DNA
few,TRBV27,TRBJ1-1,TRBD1,CASKKQGDTEAFF,TGTGCCAGCAAAAAACAGGGGGACACTGAAGCTTTCTTT
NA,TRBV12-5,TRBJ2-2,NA,CASGLVQQNTGELFF,TGTGCTAGTGGTTTGGTACAGCAGAACACCGGGGAGCTGTTTTTT
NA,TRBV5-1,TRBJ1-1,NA,CASSAGTLTEAFF,TGCGCCAGCAGCGCAGGGACGCTCACTGAAGCTTTCTTT
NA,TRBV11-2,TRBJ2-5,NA,CASSVEETQYF,TGTGCCAGCAGCGTGGAAGAGACCCAGTACTTC
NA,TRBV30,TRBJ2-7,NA,CAWRRVGAYEQYF,TGTGCCTGGAGACGGGTCGGGGCCTACGAGCAGTACTTC
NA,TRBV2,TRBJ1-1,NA,CASKVLKNTEAFF,TGTGCCAGTAAGGTTTTAAAGAACACTGAAGCTTTCTTT
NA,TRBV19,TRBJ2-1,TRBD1,CASSIEGQGYNEQFF,TGTGCCAGTAGTATCGAGGGACAGGGGTACAATGAGCAGTTCTTC
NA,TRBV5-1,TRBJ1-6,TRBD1,CASSPGQVSYNSPLHF,TGCGCCAGCTCGCCGGGACAGGTCTCCTATAATTCACCCCTCCACTTT
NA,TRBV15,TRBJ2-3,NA,CATSKDLDRTDTQYF,TGTGCCACCAGCAAAGATCTCGATCGCACAGATACGCAGTATTTT
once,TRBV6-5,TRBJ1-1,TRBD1,CASSSGTGNWKTEAFF,TGTGCCAGCAGTTCCGGGACAGGGAATTGGAAAACTGAAGCTTTCTTT